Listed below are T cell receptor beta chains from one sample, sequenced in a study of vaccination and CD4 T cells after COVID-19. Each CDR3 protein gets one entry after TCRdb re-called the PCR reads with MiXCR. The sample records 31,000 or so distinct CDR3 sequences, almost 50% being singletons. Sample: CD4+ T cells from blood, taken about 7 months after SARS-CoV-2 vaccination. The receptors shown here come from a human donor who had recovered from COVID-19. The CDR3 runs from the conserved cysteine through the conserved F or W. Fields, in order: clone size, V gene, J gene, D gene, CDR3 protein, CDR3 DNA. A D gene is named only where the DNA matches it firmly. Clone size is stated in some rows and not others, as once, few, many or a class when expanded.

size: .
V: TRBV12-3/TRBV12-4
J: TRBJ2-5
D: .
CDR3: CASSFDGVLGHQETQYF
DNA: TGTGCCAGCAGTTTCGACGGGGTTCTTGGCCACCAAGAGACCCAGTACTTC

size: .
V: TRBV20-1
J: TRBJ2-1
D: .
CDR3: CSANVYNEQFF
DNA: TGCAGTGCTAACGTGTACAATGAGCAGTTCTTC

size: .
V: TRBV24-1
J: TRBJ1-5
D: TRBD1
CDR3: CATSDSDRGSNQPQHF
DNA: TGTGCCACCAGTGACTCCGACAGGGGAAGCAATCAGCCCCAGCATTTT

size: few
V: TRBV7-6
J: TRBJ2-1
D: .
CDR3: CASSLDGSSYNEQFF
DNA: TGTGCCAGCAGCTTAGACGGGAGTTCCTACAATGAGCAGTTCTTC

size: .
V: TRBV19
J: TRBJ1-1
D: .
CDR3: CASSKVTEAFF
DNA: TGTGCCAGTAGTAAGGTCACTGAAGCTTTCTTT

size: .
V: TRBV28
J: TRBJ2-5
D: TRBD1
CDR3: CASGDRTGEWETQYF
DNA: TGTGCCAGCGGGGACCGGACAGGGGAGTGGGAGACCCAGTACTTC

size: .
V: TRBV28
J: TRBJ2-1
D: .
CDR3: CASKTYRSLSSYNEQFF
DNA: TGTGCCAGCAAAACCTACAGATCCTTGAGCTCCTACAATGAGCAGTTCTTC

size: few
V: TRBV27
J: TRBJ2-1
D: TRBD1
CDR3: CASRRQGQNNEQFF
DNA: TGTGCCAGCAGGAGACAGGGGCAAAACAATGAGCAGTTCTTC

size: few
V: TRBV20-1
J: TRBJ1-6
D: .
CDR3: CSARDLRQAVGSPLHF
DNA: TGCAGTGCTAGAGATCTCCGGCAGGCCGTGGGCTCACCCCTCCACTTT

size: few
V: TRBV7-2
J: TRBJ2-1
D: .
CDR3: CASSYRPSGEQFF
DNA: TGTGCCAGCAGCTACCGTCCCAGCGGTGAGCAGTTCTTC

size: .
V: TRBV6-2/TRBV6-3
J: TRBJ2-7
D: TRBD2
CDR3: CASRLAASYEQYF
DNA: TGTGCCAGCAGACTAGCGGCCTCCTACGAGCAGTACTTC

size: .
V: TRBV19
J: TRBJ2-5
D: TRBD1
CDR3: CASSMGTDQETQYF
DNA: TGTGCCAGTAGTATGGGGACAGACCAAGAGACCCAGTACTTC

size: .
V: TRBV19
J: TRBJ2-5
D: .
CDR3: CASSIRGLGETQYF
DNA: TGTGCCAGTAGTATAAGAGGGTTGGGAGAGACCCAGTACTTC

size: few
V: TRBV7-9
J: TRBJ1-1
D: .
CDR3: CASSLGGNAFF
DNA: TGTGCCAGCAGCTTAGGAGGTAACGCTTTCTTT

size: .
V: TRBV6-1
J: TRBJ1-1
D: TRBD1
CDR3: CASLRDRGGAEAFF
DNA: TGTGCCAGCCTCAGGGACAGGGGTGGCGCTGAAGCTTTCTTT

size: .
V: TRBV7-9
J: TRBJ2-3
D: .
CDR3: CASSLMGEAQGNRYF
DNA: TGTGCCAGCAGCTTAATGGGTGAGGCGCAGGGAAACCGGTATTTT

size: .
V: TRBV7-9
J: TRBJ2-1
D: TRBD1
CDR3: CASSFRQGVLNEQFF
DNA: TGTGCCAGCAGCTTCCGACAGGGGGTCCTCAATGAGCAGTTCTTC

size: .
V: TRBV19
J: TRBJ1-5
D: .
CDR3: CASSMGGGQPQHF
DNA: TGTGCCAGTAGCATGGGGGGAGGTCAGCCCCAGCATTTT

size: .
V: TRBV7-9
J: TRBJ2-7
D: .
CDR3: CASSLDYEQYF
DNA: TGTGCCAGCAGCCTAGACTACGAGCAGTACTTC

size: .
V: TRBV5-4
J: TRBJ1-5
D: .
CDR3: CASSLDLNSNQPQHF
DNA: TGTGCCAGCAGCTTGGATCTGAATAGCAATCAGCCCCAGCATTTT

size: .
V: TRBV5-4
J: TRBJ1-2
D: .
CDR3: CASSLGGGLLTHYGYTF
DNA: TGTGCCAGCAGCTTGGGAGGGGGGCTGTTAACGCACTATGGCTACACCTTC

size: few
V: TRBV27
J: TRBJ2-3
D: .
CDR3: CASKIRGADTQYF
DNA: TGTGCCAGCAAAATCAGAGGGGCAGATACGCAGTATTTT

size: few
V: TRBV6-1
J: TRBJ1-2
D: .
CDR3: CASSVTQQGSGYTF
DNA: TGTGCCAGCAGTGTGACCCAGCAGGGCTCTGGCTACACCTTC

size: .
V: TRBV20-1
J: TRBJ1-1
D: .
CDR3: CSARPGYF
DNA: TGCAGTGCTAGACCAGGGTACTTT

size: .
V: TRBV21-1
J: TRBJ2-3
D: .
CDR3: CASSKETSGRASTDTQYF
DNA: TGTGCCAGCAGCAAAGAGACTAGCGGGAGGGCTAGCACAGATACGCAGTATTTT

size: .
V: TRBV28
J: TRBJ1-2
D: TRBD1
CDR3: CASSLITGGEYGYTF
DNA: TGTGCCAGCAGTTTAATTACAGGGGGAGAGTATGGCTACACCTTC

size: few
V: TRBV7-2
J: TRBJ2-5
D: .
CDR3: CASSPRDLPGETQYF
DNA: TGTGCCAGCAGCCCTCGGGACTTGCCCGGAGAGACCCAGTACTTC

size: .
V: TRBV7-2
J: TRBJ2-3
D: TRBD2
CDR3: CASSRTLAGEDTQYF
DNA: TGTGCCAGCAGTCGCACTCTGGCGGGAGAGGATACGCAGTATTTT

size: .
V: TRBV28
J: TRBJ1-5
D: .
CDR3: CASSWTGADQPQHF
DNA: TGTGCCAGCAGTTGGACGGGGGCGGATCAGCCCCAGCATTTT

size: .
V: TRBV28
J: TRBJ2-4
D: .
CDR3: CASSTRTDRHFGGAKNIQYF
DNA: TGTGCCAGCAGTACGCGGACAGATCGTCACTTCGGGGGTGCCAAAAACATTCAGTACTTC

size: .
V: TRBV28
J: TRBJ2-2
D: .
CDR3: CASRSDTSTGELFF
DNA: TGTGCCAGCAGGTCGGACACCAGCACCGGGGAGCTGTTTTTT

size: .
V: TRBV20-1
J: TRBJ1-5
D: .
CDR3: CSAKGLGNQPQHF
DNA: TGCAGTGCTAAGGGACTGGGCAATCAGCCCCAGCATTTT

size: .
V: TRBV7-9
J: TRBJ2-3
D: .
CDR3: CASSLGAGEFTDTQYF
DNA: TGTGCCAGCAGCTTAGGTGCAGGAGAGTTCACAGATACGCAGTATTTT

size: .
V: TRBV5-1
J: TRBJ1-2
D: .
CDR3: CASSGGGIANYGYTF
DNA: TGCGCCAGCTCCGGGGGGGGGATTGCTAACTATGGCTACACCTTC

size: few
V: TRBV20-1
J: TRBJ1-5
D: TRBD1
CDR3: CSARTGRDQPQHF
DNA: TGCAGTGCCCGGACAGGGAGGGATCAGCCCCAGCATTTT

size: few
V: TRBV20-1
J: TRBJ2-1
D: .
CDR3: CSASRTAVGYNEQFF
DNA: TGCAGTGCCAGTAGGACGGCTGTTGGCTACAATGAGCAGTTCTTC

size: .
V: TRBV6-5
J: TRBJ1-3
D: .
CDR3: CASSSPGGLGNTIYF
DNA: TGTGCCAGCAGTTCCCCTGGGGGGCTTGGAAACACCATATATTTT

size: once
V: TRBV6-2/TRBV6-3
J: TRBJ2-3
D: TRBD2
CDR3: CASSYLFASGSRPDTQYF
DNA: TGTGCCAGCAGTTACTTGTTCGCTAGCGGGAGCCGTCCAGATACGCAGTATTTT

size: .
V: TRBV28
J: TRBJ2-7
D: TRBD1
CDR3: CASSPGGAGYEQYF
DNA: TGTGCCAGCAGTCCAGGGGGCGCGGGTTACGAGCAGTACTTC

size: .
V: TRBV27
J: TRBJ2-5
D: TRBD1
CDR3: CASSAGGWETQYF
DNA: TGTGCCAGCAGTGCAGGGGGATGGGAGACCCAGTACTTC

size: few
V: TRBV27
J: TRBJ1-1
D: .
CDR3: CASSSIFLAGFVEAFF
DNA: TGTGCCAGCAGTTCCATCTTTTTGGCAGGGTTTGTTGAAGCTTTCTTT

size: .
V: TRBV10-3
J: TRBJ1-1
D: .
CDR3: CAISVRDEAFF
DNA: TGTGCCATCTCCGTCCGGGATGAAGCTTTCTTT

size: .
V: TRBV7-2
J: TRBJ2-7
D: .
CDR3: CASSPTSPPNEQYF
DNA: TGTGCCAGCAGCCCCACCAGCCCACCGAACGAGCAGTACTTC

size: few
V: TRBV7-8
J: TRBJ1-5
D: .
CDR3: CASAGGPGQPQHF
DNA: TGTGCCAGCGCGGGGGGGCCCGGGCAGCCCCAGCATTTT

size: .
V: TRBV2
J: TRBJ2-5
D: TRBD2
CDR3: CASSLAGGGETQYF
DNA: TGTGCCAGCAGTTTAGCGGGAGGGGGGGAGACCCAGTACTTC

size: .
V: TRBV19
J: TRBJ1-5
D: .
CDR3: CASSIEPTHQPQHF
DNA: TGTGCCAGTAGTATAGAACCGACCCATCAGCCCCAGCATTTT

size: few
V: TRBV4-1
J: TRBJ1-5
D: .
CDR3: CASSQGQGRYSNQPQHF
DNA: TGCGCCAGCAGCCAAGGTCAGGGAAGATATAGCAATCAGCCCCAGCATTTT

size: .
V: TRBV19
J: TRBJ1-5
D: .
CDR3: CASSRGRENQPQHF
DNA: TGTGCCAGTAGTCGGGGACGGGAAAATCAGCCCCAGCATTTT

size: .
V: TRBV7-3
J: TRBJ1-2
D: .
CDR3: CASSVPGYMGYTF
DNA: TGTGCCAGCAGCGTACCAGGGTACATGGGCTACACCTTC

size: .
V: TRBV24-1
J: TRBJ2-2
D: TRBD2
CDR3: CATSDPNGLASNTGELFF
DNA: TGTGCCACCAGTGATCCGAATGGACTAGCCTCGAACACCGGGGAGCTGTTTTTT

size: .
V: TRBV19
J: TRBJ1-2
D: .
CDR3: CASSTSYGYTF
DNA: TGTGCCAGTAGTACCAGCTATGGCTACACCTTC

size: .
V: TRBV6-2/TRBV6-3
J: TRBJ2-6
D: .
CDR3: CASTASGANVLTF
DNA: TGTGCCAGCACAGCTTCTGGGGCCAACGTCCTGACTTTC

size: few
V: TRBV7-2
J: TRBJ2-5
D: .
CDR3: CASSLAGWAETQYF
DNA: TGTGCCAGCAGCTTAGCGGGATGGGCGGAGACCCAGTACTTC

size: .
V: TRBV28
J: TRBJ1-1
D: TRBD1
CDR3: CASSRDRSVAEAFF
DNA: TGTGCCAGCAGTAGGGACAGGAGTGTCGCTGAAGCTTTCTTT

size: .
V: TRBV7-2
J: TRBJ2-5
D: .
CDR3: CVSSPGGQQETQYF
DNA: TGTGTCAGCAGCCCGGGGGGACAGCAAGAGACCCAGTACTTC

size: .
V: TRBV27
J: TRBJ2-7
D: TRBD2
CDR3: CASSSFSSGGFYEQYF
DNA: TGTGCCAGCAGTTCTTTTAGTAGCGGGGGGTTCTACGAGCAGTACTTC

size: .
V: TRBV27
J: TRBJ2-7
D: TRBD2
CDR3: CASKLAGHEQYF
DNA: TGTGCCAGCAAACTAGCGGGCCACGAGCAGTACTTC

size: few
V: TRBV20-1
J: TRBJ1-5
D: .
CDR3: CSARATAGGNQPQHF
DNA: TGCAGTGCTAGAGCCACCGCGGGGGGCAATCAGCCCCAGCATTTT

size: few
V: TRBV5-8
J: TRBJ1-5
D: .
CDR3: CASSLVSEAFNQPQHF
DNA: TGTGCCAGCAGCTTAGTCTCGGAGGCCTTCAATCAGCCCCAGCATTTT